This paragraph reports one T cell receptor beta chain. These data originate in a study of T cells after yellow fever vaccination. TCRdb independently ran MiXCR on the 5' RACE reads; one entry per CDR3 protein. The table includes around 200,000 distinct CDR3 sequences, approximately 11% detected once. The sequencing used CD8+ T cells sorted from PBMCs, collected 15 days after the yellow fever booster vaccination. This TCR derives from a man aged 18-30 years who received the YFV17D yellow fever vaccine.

CDR3 in DNA: TGTGCCAGCAGTTTAGGACAGTTCTACGAGCAGTACTTC. Its translation is CASSLGQFYEQYF. This chain links TRBV27 with TRBJ2-7; possible D gene TRBD1, 6 bases. V was shortened by 2 bases and J by 3 bases, with 8 bases between the two germline ends. Germline V lookup: CDR1 MNHEY, CDR2 SMNVEV (reference sequence). This CDR3 contains 13 residues.